The 31 T cell receptor beta chains below were found in one sample sequenced in a study of metastatic and nonmetastatic thyroid tumors. Using MiXCR, TCRdb re-called clones from the PCR reads. The sample lists roughly 89,000 clones; around 12% were seen once. Before thyroid surgery, none of the patients had received any treatment. Sequencing used tumor tissue. The origin of the receptors is a female donor with papillary thyroid cancer or a benign thyroid nodule (not recorded which). Some clones in this sample may be carry-over from other donors' samples.

The sample holds many counts of this clone. This rearrangement joins TRBV7-6 to TRBJ2-3; D gene uncertain. Germline V CDR1 and CDR2: SGHVS, FNYEAQ. V lost 4 bases to trimming and J lost 1 base, with 15 bases between them. This CDR3 region has 16 residues. CDR3 bases: TGTGCCAGCAGCTCCGGAACGCTTTCTGGCACAGATACGCAGTATTTT. It encodes CASSSGTLSGTDTQYF.

This clone was detected a few times. One end of the junction varies from germline; a read error may be responsible. This chain connects TRBV6-1 to TRBJ1-5, with 9 bases identical to TRBD1. CDR3 length equals 16 residues. Germline values: CDR1 MNHNS, CDR2 SASEGT. DNA for the CDR3: TGCGCCAGCAGTGTCTCCACCGGACAGGGGATTCAGCCCGAGCATTTT. Amino acids: CASSVSTGQGIQPEHF.

With respect to this clone: The germline gene is not matched at one end of the junction; a read error may be the cause. This chain uses TRBV5-1 with TRBJ2-1, with D possibly TRBD2 on 6 matching bases. The CDR3 is 14 residues long. Germline CDR1 is SGHRS and CDR2 is YFSETQ. The chain's CDR3 is CASSLDPGAHEQFF. The CDR3 DNA reads as TGCGCCAGCAGCTTGGATCCGGGAGCCCATGAACAGTTCTTC.

In its sample, this clone was seen many times. Written as DNA, the CDR3 is TGTGCCAGCATCCTTGGCCCCCGGACAGGGTCTGATGGCTACACCTTC. Encoded protein: CASILGPRTGSDGYTF. The chain carries TRBV11-1 and TRBJ1-2, with TRBD1 matching over 8 bases. Germline V gene data show CDR1 as SGHAT and CDR2 as FQDESV (reference sequence). The V segment lost 7 bases and the J segment 6 bases; nucleotides outside the gene matches: 16. The CDR3 length is 16 residues. The whole variable domain, filled in from reference TRBV11-1 and TRBJ1-2, reads EAEVAQSPRYKITEKSQAVAFWCDPISGHATLYWYRQILGQGPELLVQFQDESVVDDSQLPKDRFSAERLKGVDSTLKIQPAELGDSAMYLCASILGPRTGSDGYTFGSGTRLTVV.

This clone occurred many times. The chain combines TRBV9 with TRBJ2-1, with 10 bases identical to TRBD2. Germline CDR1 SGDLS, CDR2 YYNGEE. This CDR3 spans 16 amino acids. The V segment lost 4 bases and the J segment 2 bases; nucleotides outside the gene matches: 6. The chain's CDR3 is CASSSGLAAPYNEQFF. CDR3 sequence (DNA): TGTGCCAGCAGCTCCGGACTAGCGGCCCCCTACAATGAGCAGTTCTTC.

This clone was detected ten times or more. The chain uses TRBV9 and TRBJ1-1; D call uncertain. CDR3 length: 13 residues. CDR1 is SGDLS, CDR2 YYNGEE, per germline. Trimming left V 4 bases short and J 5 bases short, with 12 bases between. The CDR3 sequence is CASSSPGGTEAFF. The CDR3 region has the DNA TGTGCCAGCAGCTCCCCCGGCGGAACTGAAGCTTTCTTT.

As for this clone: This may come from a read error, since a much larger clone is one base off. The rearrangement uses TRBV18 and TRBJ2-7; a weak D match, TRBD2 (6 bases). Germline loops: CDR1 KGHSH, CDR2 LQKENI. The CDR3 is made up of 14 amino acids. In nucleotides, the CDR3 is TGTGCCAACTCATCCCGGGGGAACTCGGGCGAGCAGTACTTC. Its protein product is CANSSRGNSGEQYF.

On this clone itself: Other DNA variants within this sample encode the same CDR3. The chain recombines TRBV15 with TRBJ2-5, with D hard to call. V lost 3 bases and J lost 0, with 14 bases in between. CDR3 length: 16 residues. CDR1 LNHNV and CDR2 YYDKDF come from the germline V gene (reference sequence). The CDR3, as DNA: TGTGCCACCAGCAGCCCACTCGGTGGCTACCAAGAGACCCAGTACTTC. This translates into CATSSPLGGYQETQYF.

This clone was detected many times. The DNA of the CDR3 is TGCGCCAGCAGCCCCGCGACAGGGGACTCCTACAATGAGCAGTTCTTC. This gives the protein CASSPATGDSYNEQFF. This rearrangement joins TRBV4-1 to TRBJ2-1, with 8 bases identical to TRBD1. CDR1 and CDR2 (germline): MGHRA, YSYEKL. This CDR3 spans 16 amino acids. V shed 4 bases, J shed 0 bases, and the junction held 5 bases outside the gene matches.

This clone was recorded many times. The gene calls are TRBV6-6 and TRBJ2-5; TRBD2 aligns across 7 bases. CDR1 MNHNY and CDR2 SVGAGI come from the germline V gene (reference sequence). The CDR3 sequence is 16 residues long. After removal of 0 bases from V and 5 bases from J, the junction contained 9 bases not matched to a gene. This CDR3 is CASSYSGRASGETQYF. The CDR3 DNA reads TGTGCCAGCAGTTACTCGGGGAGGGCATCGGGGGAGACCCAGTACTTC.

This clone was counted ten times or more. This chain connects TRBV24-1 to TRBJ2-1, with 12 bases that match TRBD2. CDR1 is KGHDR and CDR2 is SFDVKD in the germline V gene. The CDR3 runs 15 residues. Germline trimming cut 5 bases from V and 7 bases from J; bases unmatched to any gene: 5. The DNA for the CDR3 is TGTGCCACCAGTGGGACTAGCGGGATGAGAAATGAGCAGTTCTTC. Translated: CATSGTSGMRNEQFF.

This clone has a count of ten or more. The chain recombines TRBV30 with TRBJ2-7; no definite D call. In germline, CDR1 is GTSNPN, CDR2 SVGIG (reference sequence). The V end lost 2 bases, the J end lost 3 bases, and 11 bases lay between the germline ends. CDR3 length: 13 amino acids. The CDR3 reads CAWSLVVGYEQYF. CDR3 sequence (DNA): TGTGCCTGGAGTCTCGTAGTTGGCTACGAGCAGTACTTC. The full variable domain, rest sourced from reference TRBV30 and TRBJ2-7, is SQTIHQWPATLVQPVGSPLSLECTVEGTSNPNLYWYRQAAGRGLQLLFYSVGIGQISSEVPQNLSASRPQDRQFILSSKKLLLSDSGFYLCAWSLVVGYEQYFGPGTRLTVT.

This clone was picked up many times. This chain links TRBV19 with TRBJ1-4; D remains ambiguous. The ends were cut back, 6 bases at V and 5 bases at J, with 13 bases in the middle. Germline CDR1 and CDR2: LNHDA and SQIVND (reference sequence). The CDR3 totals 14 residues. The CDR3 reads CASRTPYGNEKLFF. CDR3 nucleotides: TGTGCCAGTAGAACGCCGTACGGGAATGAAAAACTGTTTTTT.

Regarding this clone: This may be a read error, as it is one base from a much larger clone. This rearrangement joins TRBV20-1 to TRBJ2-1; 7 bases match TRBD2. Germline V gives CDR1 DFQATT, CDR2 SNEGSKA (reference sequence). Unmatched junction bases numbered 17, after V lost 3 bases and J lost 9 bases. The CDR3 sequence is 16 residues long. CDR3 residues: CSARNASSGATGEQFF. The CDR3 DNA is TGCAGTGCTAGGAATGCGTCCAGCGGGGCCACCGGTGAGCAGTTCTTC.

In its sample, this clone was seen many times. The chain employs TRBV20-1 and TRBJ2-5, with TRBD2 identical over 8 bases. CDR3 length equals 14 residues. J was trimmed by 4 bases and V by 0 bases; bases with no gene match: 4. Germline CDR1 is DFQATT and CDR2 is SNEGSKA (reference sequence). The CDR3 region has the DNA TGCAGTGCTAGAGATCCCGCGGGAGGAGAGACCCAGTACTTC. It translates to CSARDPAGGETQYF.

The chain couples TRBV24-1 to TRBJ2-1, with D possibly matching TRBD1 (6 bases). The germline CDR1 and CDR2 sequences are KGHDR and SFDVKD. V lost 4 bases and J lost 6, with 18 bases in between. The CDR3 is 16 residues long. The CDR3 DNA reads as TGTGCCACCAGTGAAGGCAGGGGTCCCTTAGGCAATGAGCAGTTCTTC. Its translation is CATSEGRGPLGNEQFF.

The sample holds many counts of this clone. This chain uses TRBV11-2 with TRBJ1-4, with TRBD1 identical over 8 bases. Germline-derived CDR1 and CDR2 are SGHAT and FQNNGV. V lost 5 bases to trimming and J lost 8 bases; unmatched junction nucleotides: 7. The CDR3 totals 14 residues. CDR3 sequence (DNA): TGTGCCAGCAGCCAGGACAGGGTGAAGGAAAAACTGTTTTTT. Encoded protein: CASSQDRVKEKLFF.

J is TRBJ1-1 and V is TRBV15, with D maybe TRBD1 (5 bases). Per germline, CDR1 LNHNV and CDR2 YYDKDF (reference sequence). The CDR3 is 15 residues long. V lost 9 bases, J lost 3 bases, and 20 bases lay in between. CDR3 protein: CATIRGRTRDTEAFF. CDR3 DNA: TGTGCCACTATCAGAGGGAGGACAAGGGACACTGAAGCTTTCTTT.

This clone was found many times. The chain uses TRBV11-2 and TRBJ2-5; D is uncertain. Looked up from germline, CDR1 is SGHAT and CDR2 is FQNNGV. The CDR3 contains 15 residues. Trimming cost V 3 bases and J 0 bases, with 11 bases left between them. The CDR3 DNA follows: TGTGCCAGCAGCTTCTCTCCCAGGTACCAAGAGACCCAGTACTTC. It specifies CASSFSPRYQETQYF.

A remark on this clone: A much larger clone sits a single nucleotide away, making a read error possible. The V and J genes are TRBV5-1 and TRBJ2-5, with D possibly being TRBD1 (5 bases). The germline gives CDR1 SGHRS, CDR2 YFSETQ. The length of the CDR3 is 14 residues. The CDR3 nucleotides read TGCGCCAGCAGCTTCACAGGAGACCAAGATACCCAGTACTTC. It is translated as CASSFTGDQDTQYF.

Turning to this clone: This could be a read error, since a much larger clone is one nucleotide away. The chain is built from TRBV5-4 and TRBJ2-3; TRBD1 or TRBD2 may be the D gene (5 bases each). V shed 7 bases and J shed 8 bases, with 20 bases lying between them. This CDR3 has 14 residues. Germline assignment: CDR1 SGHNT and CDR2 YYREEE (reference sequence). The CDR3 protein is CASPRDGTPSTQYF. The CDR3 coding sequence is TGTGCCAGCCCCCGGGACGGGACCCCCAGTACGCAGTATTTT.

As regards this clone: It is likely a read error, because the conserved phenylalanine at the end of the CDR3 is missing. The rearrangement links TRBV5-5 to TRBJ1-1, with D perhaps TRBD1 (5 bases). Germline V lookup: CDR1 SGHKS, CDR2 YYEKEE (reference sequence). Trimming removed 4 bases at V and 7 bases at J, with 11 bases between. The CDR3 runs to 12 residues. CDR3 residues: CASSPVQDEAFS. CDR3 in DNA: TGTGCCAGCAGCCCCGTACAGGATGAAGCTTTCTCT.

This clone was seen a few times. A much larger clone differs by one base, so this may be a read error. The genes are TRBV6-1 and TRBJ1-4; D unclear. The CDR3 has 14 residues. Germline-derived CDR1 and CDR2 are MNHNS and SASEGT. Trimming took off 6 bases at V and 6 bases at J, with 14 bases between the two ends. The CDR3, as DNA: TGTGCCAGCAGAACCTCGGGGTGTCATGAAAAACTGTTTTTT. Translating gives CASRTSGCHEKLFF.

This clone was seen repeatedly, ten times or more. The J gene is TRBJ1-5, the V gene TRBV6-1; D remains unclear. Germline V gene lookup returns CDR1 MNHNS and CDR2 SASEGT. CDR3 length: 14 residues. The V gene lost 6 bases and the J gene lost 5 bases, with 14 bases spanning the gap. The CDR3 DNA reads TGTGCCAGCAGCTTCCCAAGGGTAGATCAGCCCCAGCATTTT. It codes for CASSFPRVDQPQHF.

The CDR3, as DNA: TGCAGTGCTAAGGGGAGTTTAGACTACGAGCAGTACTTC. It codes for CSAKGSLDYEQYF. V gene TRBV20-1 combines with J gene TRBJ2-7; D may match TRBD1 or TRBD2 (5 bases each). The CDR3 totals 13 residues. The ends were cut back, 4 bases at V and 3 bases at J, with 13 bases in the middle. CDR1 is DFQATT and CDR2 is SNEGSKA in the germline V gene (reference sequence).

This clone was picked up a small number of times. A much larger clonotype is one base distant, so this may be a read error. Other nucleotide sequences from this sample produce the same CDR3. The chain is built from TRBV9 and TRBJ2-7, with 12 nucleotides matching TRBD2. Looked up from germline, CDR1 is SGDLS and CDR2 is YYNGEE. CDR3 size: 15 residues. V lost 0 bases, J lost 8 bases, and 6 bases stayed unmatched. The chain's CDR3 is CASSVGLAGVRQQYF. The DNA of the CDR3 is TGTGCCAGCAGCGTAGGACTAGCGGGGGTTAGGCAGCAGTACTTC.

Ten or more counts support this clone. The chain has TRBV10-3 and TRBJ1-1; the D is unclear. Between the trimmed V and J ends, which lost 6 bases and 1 base, there was a span of 3 bases. CDR1 ENHRY and CDR2 SYGVKD come from the germline V gene. CDR3 length equals 11 residues. CDR3 in DNA: TGTGCCATCAGGGGGAACACTGAAGCTTTCTTT. This sequence encodes CAIRGNTEAFF.

This clone was seen ten or more times. The rearrangement uses TRBV20-1 and TRBJ2-1; TRBD2 is a possible D gene (5 bases). The CDR3 is 14 amino acids. The V gene lost 6 bases and the J gene lost 5 bases, with 17 bases spanning the gap. Germline CDR1 is DFQATT and CDR2 is SNEGSKA (reference sequence). As DNA, the CDR3 is TGCAGTGCCCCAGTCCTAGGGCGGGACAATGAGCAGTTCTTC. This translates into CSAPVLGRDNEQFF.

V gene TRBV6-1 combines with J gene TRBJ2-7; maybe TRBD2 (5 bases). This CDR3 comprises 14 residues. V was trimmed by 5 bases and J by 2 bases, leaving 13 bases between them. The germline gives CDR1 MNHNS, CDR2 SASEGT. CDR3 residues: CASSMAGGPYEQYF. The CDR3 DNA reads as TGTGCCAGCAGTATGGCTGGAGGCCCCTACGAGCAGTACTTC.

This clone was counted only a few times. The chain carries TRBV7-9 and TRBJ1-1; D is unresolved. This CDR3 has 13 residues. Germline CDR1 and CDR2: SEHNR and FQNEAQ (reference sequence). The V gene lost 5 bases and the J gene lost 1 base, with 8 bases spanning the gap. CDR3 DNA sequence: TGTGCCAGCAGCCTACCAAGGAACACTGAAGCTTTCTTT. It is translated as CASSLPRNTEAFF. The whole variable domain, remainder taken from reference TRBV7-9 and TRBJ1-1, is DTGVSQNPRHKITKRGQNVTFRCDPISEHNRLYWYRQTLGQGPEFLTYFQNEAQLEKSRLLSDRFSAERPKGSFSTLEIQRTEQGDSAMYLCASSLPRNTEAFFGQGTRLTVV.

This clone showed up just a few times. A much larger clone differs from this one at a single base, so this may be a read error. The CDR3 sequence is CASIYVDNEQFF. CDR3 sequence (DNA): TGTGCCAGCATCTACGTGGATAATGAGCAGTTCTTC. This chain uses TRBV6-1 with TRBJ2-1, with unresolved D. CDR1 is MNHNS, CDR2 SASEGT, per germline. The CDR3 extends over 12 amino acids. V was trimmed by 7 bases and J by 7 bases, leaving 11 bases between them.